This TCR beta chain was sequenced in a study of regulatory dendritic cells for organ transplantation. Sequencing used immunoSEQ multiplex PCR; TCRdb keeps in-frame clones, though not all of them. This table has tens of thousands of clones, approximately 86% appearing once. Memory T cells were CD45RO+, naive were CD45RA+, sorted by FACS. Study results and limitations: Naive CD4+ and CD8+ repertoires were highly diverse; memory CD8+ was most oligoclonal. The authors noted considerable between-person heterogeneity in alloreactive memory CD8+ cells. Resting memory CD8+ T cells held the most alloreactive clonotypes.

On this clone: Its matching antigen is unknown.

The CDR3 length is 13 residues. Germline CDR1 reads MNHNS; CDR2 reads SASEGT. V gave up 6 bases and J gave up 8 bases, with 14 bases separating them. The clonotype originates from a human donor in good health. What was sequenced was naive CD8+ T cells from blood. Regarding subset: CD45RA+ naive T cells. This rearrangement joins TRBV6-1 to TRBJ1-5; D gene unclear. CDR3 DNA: TGTGCCAGCAGAACTCACGGGGATGAGCCCCAGCATTTT. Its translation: CASRTHGDEPQHF.